This is a list of T cell receptor beta chains from one sample in a study of cytomegalovirus exposure and HLA in healthy donors. Sequencing was performed with immunoSEQ multiplex PCR; in TCRdb, only in-frame clones are kept and a portion is missing. The sample shows about 150,000 clones, 70% to 80% of them seen only once. The material sequenced was PBMCs. The receptors originated from a man aged 25 to 40 in good health and CMV-seropositive. Each CDR3 is given with its conserved first and last residue. Each record gives: D gene, V gene, J gene, clone size, CDR3 DNA, CDR3 protein. The D gene is left open where the match is weak. The size of a clone is reported for some rows only, either as once, few or many, or as a class for expanded clones.

.,TRBV2,TRBJ2-5,.,TGTGCCAGCCTAGCCGGGCGCCAAGAGACCCAGTACTTC,CASLAGRQETQYF
TRBD1,TRBV7-2,TRBJ1-4,.,TGTGCCAGCAGCCCCGGGACAGCGACTGAAAAACTGTTTTTT,CASSPGTATEKLFF
TRBD2,TRBV28,TRBJ2-7,.,TGTGCCAGCATACCGGGACTAAGCTCCTACGAGCAGTACTTC,CASIPGLSSYEQYF
.,TRBV19,TRBJ1-5,.,TGTGCCAGTACCGACACCCAGGTTCAGCCCCAGCATTTT,CASTDTQVQPQHF
.,TRBV6-1,TRBJ2-5,.,TGTGCCAGCAGTGAAGCTGGAGGGGGGGGTTCCCAGTACTTC,CASSEAGGGGSQYF
.,TRBV6-1,TRBJ2-7,.,TGTGCCAGCAGTCTTGGGGGAGGGGGGTACGAGCAGTACTTC,CASSLGGGGYEQYF
.,TRBV2,TRBJ1-1,.,TGTGCCAGCAGTCAGCAGGGGGAAGCTTTCTTT,CASSQQGEAFF
.,TRBV5-1,TRBJ2-1,.,TGCGCCAGCAGTTCCGGGACTGAGCGTTACAATGAGCAGTTCTTC,CASSSGTERYNEQFF
TRBD2,TRBV10-2,TRBJ2-3,.,TGCGCCAGCTCAAAGACTAGCGGCCTCACAGATACGCAGTATTTT,CASSKTSGLTDTQYF
.,TRBV9,TRBJ2-7,.,TGTGCCAGCAGCGTAGCTGATGTGGGCTCGTCCGAGCAGTACTTC,CASSVADVGSSEQYF
.,TRBV9,TRBJ1-6,.,TGTGCCAGCAGCGTAGGAGCCCGGGATCAATATTCACCCCTCCACTTT,CASSVGARDQYSPLHF
.,TRBV28,TRBJ2-7,.,TGTGCCAGCGGGACAACGAACACCTACGAGCAGTACTTC,CASGTTNTYEQYF
TRBD1,TRBV4-2,TRBJ1-4,.,TGTGCCAGCAGCCAGGGAGGACAGGATAATGAAAAACTGTTTTTT,CASSQGGQDNEKLFF
TRBD1,TRBV28,TRBJ2-7,.,TGTGCCAGTTGGGACAGGGACTACGAGCAGTACTTC,CASWDRDYEQYF
.,TRBV9,TRBJ2-7,.,TGTGCCAGCAGCGTAGGGAGCAGATACGAGCAGTACTTC,CASSVGSRYEQYF
TRBD1,TRBV5-6,TRBJ2-7,.,TGTGCCAGCAGCGTAGGACAGGGGAACTACGAGCAGTACTTC,CASSVGQGNYEQYF
TRBD2,TRBV25-1,TRBJ2-4,few,TGTGCCAGCAGCGGAGGGGAGGGAAACATTCAGTACTTC,CASSGGEGNIQYF
TRBD1,TRBV29-1,TRBJ2-5,.,TGCAGCGTGCTGGGGACAGGTTCCCAAGAGACCCAGTACTTC,CSVLGTGSQETQYF
TRBD1,TRBV27,TRBJ1-1,.,TGTGCCAGCAGGTGGGGACAGAGCTTTGAAGCTTTCTTT,CASRWGQSFEAFF
TRBD1,TRBV2,TRBJ2-1,.,TGTGCCAGCAGTGCTGGTGCAGGGGGCAATGAGCAGTTCTTC,CASSAGAGGNEQFF
.,TRBV10-3,TRBJ2-1,.,TGTGCCACCACCCCTGGGGGGAATGATGAGCAGTTCTTC,CATTPGGNDEQFF
.,TRBV15,TRBJ2-7,.,TGTGCCACCAGCAGTCACAGGGCTTCCGAGCAGTACTTC,CATSSHRASEQYF
.,TRBV27,TRBJ2-2,.,TGTGCCAGCATACGAACATCCACCGGGGAGCTGTTTTTT,CASIRTSTGELFF
.,TRBV7-9,TRBJ2-3,.,TGTGCCAGCAGCTTCGGGGAGGCGGGCACAGATACGCAGTATTTT,CASSFGEAGTDTQYF
.,TRBV7-8,TRBJ1-2,.,TGTGCCAGCAGCTTAGCGCGGTTGCAGGGTTACGGCTACACCTTC,CASSLARLQGYGYTF
TRBD1,TRBV18,TRBJ1-4,.,TGTGCCAGCTCACGGCCGGGACAGCCTAATGAAAAACTGTTTTTT,CASSRPGQPNEKLFF
TRBD1,TRBV27,TRBJ2-7,.,TGTGCCAGCAGTATAGACAGGGACTACGAGCAGTACTTC,CASSIDRDYEQYF
TRBD1,TRBV15,TRBJ2-5,.,TGTGCCACCAGCAGAGATAAGGGACAGACAAGGACCCAGTACTTC,CATSRDKGQTRTQYF
TRBD1,TRBV29-1,TRBJ1-3,.,TGCAGCGTCTCCCGACAGGGGGGAAACACCATATATTTT,CSVSRQGGNTIYF
.,TRBV29-1,TRBJ1-1,.,TGCAGCGTTGTACGGGGATACGGTACTGAAGCTTTCTTT,CSVVRGYGTEAFF
TRBD2,TRBV7-9,TRBJ2-1,.,TGTGCCAGCAGCTTTGTTAGCGGGACTAGCGACTACAATGAGCAGTTCTTC,CASSFVSGTSDYNEQFF
.,TRBV7-2,TRBJ1-2,once,TGTGCCAGCAGCTTGTCAGGGTATGGCTACACCTTC,CASSLSGYGYTF
.,TRBV27,TRBJ2-7,.,TGTGCCAGCAGTTTATCAAGAGCCTACGAGCAGTACTTC,CASSLSRAYEQYF
TRBD1,TRBV28,TRBJ1-2,.,TGTGCCAGCAGGTCCACCGGGACAGGTTATGGCTACACCTTC,CASRSTGTGYGYTF
.,TRBV2,TRBJ2-3,.,TGTGCCAGCATCCACAGATCTACTAGCACAGATACGCAGTATTTT,CASIHRSTSTDTQYF
.,TRBV7-3,TRBJ2-1,.,TGTGCCAGCAGCTTAATCGGATCTAGCGACCACAATGAGCAGTTCTTC,CASSLIGSSDHNEQFF
.,TRBV19,TRBJ2-1,.,TGTGCCAGTAGGCCATGGGCTCACTACAATGAGCAGTTCTTC,CASRPWAHYNEQFF
.,TRBV28,TRBJ2-7,.,TGTGCCAGCAGTTCGAACCGGGACACCTACGAGCAGTACTTC,CASSSNRDTYEQYF
TRBD1,TRBV7-2,TRBJ2-7,.,TGTGCCAGCAGCCGACCCCGTGGACAGGTGTCCTACGAGCAGTACTTC,CASSRPRGQVSYEQYF
.,TRBV5-6,TRBJ2-7,.,TGTGCCAGCAGCTTGGTGGACAGCCTCTACGAGCAGTACTTC,CASSLVDSLYEQYF
TRBD2,TRBV27,TRBJ2-7,.,TGTGCCAGCAGTCCTCTAGCGGGTAACTCCTACGAGCAGTACTTC,CASSPLAGNSYEQYF
TRBD2,TRBV7-6,TRBJ2-1,.,TGTGCCAGCAGCTCCGGGACTAGCGGGAGTATGTCCTACAATGAGCAGTTCTTC,CASSSGTSGSMSYNEQFF
TRBD2,TRBV7-6,TRBJ2-4,.,TGTGCCAGCAGCTTATATGAGCGGGGTCTAGCCAAAAACATTCAGTACTTC,CASSLYERGLAKNIQYF
TRBD2,TRBV7-9,TRBJ2-7,.,TGTGCCAGCAGCCCATTAGGGACTAGCGGGAGGGCTCACGAGCAGTACTTC,CASSPLGTSGRAHEQYF
.,TRBV5-4,TRBJ2-3,.,TGTGCCAGCAGCCCGACTAGTAGCACAGATACGCAGTATTTT,CASSPTSSTDTQYF
.,TRBV27,TRBJ1-1,.,TGTGCCAGCAGTTTGTGGAGGGGTGAGGGCCGCGGCACTGAAGCTTTCTTT,CASSLWRGEGRGTEAFF